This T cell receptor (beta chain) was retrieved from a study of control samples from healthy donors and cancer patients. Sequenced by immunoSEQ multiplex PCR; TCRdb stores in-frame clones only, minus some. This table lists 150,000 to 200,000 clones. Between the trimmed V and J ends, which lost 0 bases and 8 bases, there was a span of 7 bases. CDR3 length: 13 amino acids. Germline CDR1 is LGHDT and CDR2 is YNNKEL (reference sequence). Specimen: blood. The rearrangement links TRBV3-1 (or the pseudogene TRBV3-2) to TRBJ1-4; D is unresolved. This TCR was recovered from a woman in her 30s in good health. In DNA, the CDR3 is TGTGCCAGCAGCCAAGACGCCTTAGAAAAACTGTTTTTT. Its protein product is CASSQDALEKLFF.